This T cell receptor (beta chain) comes out of a study of cytomegalovirus exposure and HLA in healthy donors. Overall study results and limits: The study flagged some 180 TCR beta chains as cytomegalovirus-associated.

Comment on this clone: Its antigen is unidentified.

The PCR was carried out with 60 Vbeta primers and 13 Jbeta primers. Profiled with immunoSEQ multiplex PCR; TCRdb holds only in-frame clones, not every one. The sample holds roughly 190,000 clones, over 70% seen once. Sequenced material: PBMCs. The TCR sequence derives from a woman aged 25-40 years in good health and CMV-seropositive.

CDR3 residues: CASSPRVQVPYGYTF. The CDR3 DNA reads as TGTGCCAGCAGCCCGAGGGTTCAGGTACCCTATGGCTACACCTTC. The chain has TRBV7-2 and TRBJ1-2; D uncertain. The CDR3 loop spans 15 amino acids. The V gene lost 5 bases and the J gene lost 4 bases, with 17 bases spanning the gap. Germline loops: CDR1 SGHTA, CDR2 FQGNSA. Variable domain in full (rest from reference TRBV7-2 and TRBJ1-2): GAGVSQSPSNKVTEKGKDVELRCDPISGHTALYWYRQSLGQGLEFLIYFQGNSAPDKSGLPSDRFSAERTGGSVSTLTIQRTQQEDSAVYLCASSPRVQVPYGYTFGSGTRLTVV.